These 14 T cell receptor beta chains originate from one sample sequenced in a study of beta chain features in type 1 diabetes. Expressed TCRB transcripts were sequenced, since all the RNA that had been isolated was reverse transcribed. Only in-frame clones appear in the TCRdb table, and some are missing; sequencing was by immunoSEQ multiplex PCR. The data show about 42,000 clones, with 50% seen just once and about 0.25% held by the top ten. Sequencing input: stem cell memory CD4+ T cells from blood. The receptors here all came from a woman aged 30 to 39 in good health.

This chain joins TRBV7-8 and TRBJ2-6; TRBD1 might be the D (5 bases). Trimming pared 5 bases from V and 5 bases from J, leaving 13 bases between. This CDR3 comprises 15 residues. Germline assignment: CDR1 SGHVS and CDR2 FQNEAQ. The CDR3 region is CASSPLGDWANVLTF. The CDR3 region has the DNA TGTGCCAGCAGCCCCCTAGGGGATTGGGCCAACGTCCTGACTTTC.

The V and J genes are TRBV28 and TRBJ1-1, with 8 bases matching TRBD1. The ends lost 5 bases at V and 5 bases at J; junction bases unmatched: 7. Germline CDR1 reads MDHEN; CDR2 reads SYDVKM. The CDR3 is 14 amino acids. The CDR3 is CASSPGQGGTEAFF. As DNA, the CDR3 is TGTGCCAGCAGTCCCGGACAGGGCGGAACTGAAGCTTTCTTT.

This clone was counted once. The chain carries TRBV5-1 and TRBJ2-1; 9 positions match TRBD2. V lost 4 bases and J lost 5; bases outside the gene matches: 13. There are 17 residues in the CDR3. CDR1 and CDR2 (germline): SGHRS, YFSETQ. DNA for the CDR3: TGCGCCAGCAGCCTCCTAGGTGAAGCGGGAGGAAACAATGAGCAGTTCTTC. Protein sequence: CASSLLGEAGGNNEQFF.

This chain uses TRBV7-2 with TRBJ2-1; TRBD2 might be the D (5 bases). The CDR3 contains 15 residues. The germline V gene has CDR1 SGHTA and CDR2 FQGNSA. Trimming took 1 base from V and 6 from J, leaving 13 bases between them. The CDR3 region is CASSLVASLGNEQFF. The CDR3 region has the DNA TGTGCCAGCAGCTTAGTCGCTAGCTTAGGCAATGAGCAGTTCTTC.

This clone occurred a few times. The chain carries TRBV28 and TRBJ2-1; D may be TRBD1 (6 bases). V was shortened by 5 bases and J by 3 bases, with 17 bases between the two germline ends. The CDR3 has 16 residues. Germline-derived CDR1 and CDR2 are MDHEN and SYDVKM. CDR3 bases: TGTGCCAGCAGTCCCCCGGGGTGGGGGCTCTACAATGAGCAGTTCTTC. Translating gives CASSPPGWGLYNEQFF.

This clone has just a few counts. V is TRBV30 and J is TRBJ1-3, with D maybe TRBD1 (5 bases). The CDR3 loop spans 16 amino acids. Germline CDR1 GTSNPN, CDR2 SVGIG (reference sequence). The ends were cut back, 2 bases at V and 4 bases at J, with 18 bases in the middle. The CDR3 region is CAWSPRRGNLGNTIYF. CDR3 sequence (DNA): TGTGCCTGGAGTCCCCGCCGGGGGAACTTAGGAAACACCATATATTTT.

The CDR3 loop is CASSRTGWQETQYF. CDR3 in DNA: TGTGCCAGCTCAAGGACAGGGTGGCAAGAGACCCAGTACTTC. The chain carries TRBV18 and TRBJ2-5, with 8 bases that match TRBD1. The CDR3 has 14 residues. Germline CDR1 reads KGHSH; CDR2 reads LQKENI. The junction had 4 bases not matched to a gene; V was cut back by 5 bases and J by 2 bases.

The J gene is TRBJ1-1, the V gene TRBV21-1. TRBV21-1 is recorded as a pseudogene. This CDR3 region has 14 residues. The CDR3 nucleotides read TGTGCCAGAGCCCGGGTACGAGTGAACACTGAAGCTTTCTTT. Protein sequence: CARARVRVNTEAFF.

To note about this clone: Other DNA sequences within the sample encode an identical CDR3. This chain connects TRBV18 to TRBJ2-7, with a possible D match to TRBD2 (5 bases). The CDR3 has 15 amino acids. Trimming removed 0 bases from V and 0 bases from J, with 9 bases in between. Germline CDR1 is KGHSH and CDR2 is LQKENI. The CDR3 sequence: CASSPPRASSYEQYF. In nucleotides, the CDR3 is TGTGCCAGCTCACCACCGAGGGCCAGCTCCTACGAGCAGTACTTC.

This clone has more than one count but fewer than ten. V gene TRBV4-2 combines with J gene TRBJ1-1; D uncertain. CDR3 length: 16 residues. V lost 2 bases and J 1 base, leaving 14 bases between the germline ends. Germline V lookup: CDR1 LGHNA, CDR2 YNFKEQ. CDR3 protein: CASSQIGSGSNTEAFF. The DNA for the CDR3 is TGTGCCAGCAGCCAAATAGGATCGGGATCGAACACTGAAGCTTTCTTT.

The chain joins TRBV4-3 to TRBJ1-1; D might be TRBD1 (5 bases). V shed 0 bases and J shed 3 bases, with 23 bases lying between them. The CDR3 totals 19 residues. Germline V gives CDR1 LGHNA, CDR2 YSLEER. The CDR3, as DNA: TGCGCCAGCAGCCAAGAAGAGTCGAGACAGACACCCTTTGACACTGAAGCTTTCTTT. Amino acid sequence: CASSQEESRQTPFDTEAFF.

V usage is TRBV5-6 and J usage is TRBJ2-3; TRBD2 matches 7 bases. Germline V gene sequence: CDR1 SGHDT, CDR2 YYEEEE. The CDR3 has 16 residues. The J segment lost 5 bases and the V segment lost 0 bases, leaving 9 bases of the junction unmatched. This CDR3 is CASSLARGSKQDTQYF. The CDR3 nucleotides are TGTGCCAGCAGCTTGGCACGCGGGAGTAAACAAGATACGCAGTATTTT.

This clone was seen a handful of times. This chain connects TRBV7-3 to TRBJ2-5; 7 positions match TRBD1. The CDR3 extends over 13 amino acids. Germline V gene sequence: CDR1 SGHTA, CDR2 FQGTGA. V dropped 5 bases and J dropped 3; count of bases not matched to a gene: 3. The DNA of the CDR3 is TGTGCCAGCAGCCCCACAGGGGAAGAGACCCAGTACTTC. Encoded protein: CASSPTGEETQYF.

This clone was observed a few times. The V gene is TRBV30, the J gene TRBJ2-1; 11 nucleotides line up with TRBD2. The CDR3 contains 14 residues. Per germline, CDR1 GTSNPN and CDR2 SVGIG (reference sequence). The V and J ends lost 3 bases and 7 bases, in that order; junction bases with no gene match: 5. CDR3 nucleotides: TGTGCCTGGAGAATAGCGGGAGGGTGGAATGAGCAGTTCTTC. This encodes CAWRIAGGWNEQFF. The full variable domain, its missing parts supplied by reference TRBV30 and TRBJ2-1, is SQTIHQWPATLVQPVGSPLSLECTVEGTSNPNLYWYRQAAGRGLQLLFYSVGIGQISSEVPQNLSASRPQDRQFILSSKKLLLSDSGFYLCAWRIAGGWNEQFFGPGTRLTVL.